This TCR beta chain was recovered during a study of T-cell memory formation after mild COVID-19. Study-level points and caveats: Memory sampled before infection contained some responding clones, suggesting cross-reactive memory joined. Clones that shrank (day 15 to 85) were balanced CD4/CD8, whereas later expanders leaned CD4+.

The CDR3 totals 12 residues. V was shortened by 7 bases and J by 8 bases, with 12 bases between the two germline ends. The germline V gene has CDR1 SGHRS and CDR2 YFSETQ. This clonotype was seen a handful of times. Its antigen is not identified. 5'RACE primed at constant segments yielded TCR alpha and TCR beta cDNA libraries bearing sample barcodes and UMIs. Using its own MiXCR run on the 5' RACE reads, TCRdb lists one record per CDR3 protein. The sample includes 200,000 to 250,000 distinct CDR3 sequences, over 9% of them seen just once. The sequence came from a young man who had mild COVID-19 (a few samples of this study predate the infection). Cell type and time point are not known. Sequencing input: PBMCs or a T cell subset sorted from them (not recorded which). The J gene is TRBJ2-2, the V gene TRBV5-1; no clear D gene. The CDR3 DNA reads TGCGCCAGCGGTTCCGCGCCGGGGGAGCTGTTTTTT. Protein product: CASGSAPGELFF.